In this sample, the clone carrying this T cell receptor (beta chain) turned up once. No antigen is known for it. Additional DNA sequences in this sample encode the identical CDR3. Germline assignment: CDR1 SGHTA and CDR2 FQGNSA. V was trimmed by 3 bases and J by 6 bases, leaving 13 bases between them. The CDR3 spans 14 residues. Splitting of CD4+ cells produced CD45RA+ naive and CD45RA-negative memory subsets. This entry comes from a study of shared clonotypes between healthy human individuals. Findings and caveats of the study: In contrast to clonotypes shared by all four donors, non-shared clonotypes had lower generation probabilities.

The assay was run at deep level. Libraries were prepared by immunoSEQ multiplex PCR; TCRdb keeps only in-frame clonotypes and omits some of them. The sample holds roughly 2,500,000 clones; roughly 93% are singletons and the top ten take around 0.4%. The chain employs TRBV7-2 and TRBJ2-3, with a possible D match to TRBD2 (5 bases). The material sequenced was naive CD4+ T cells from PBMCs. Subset described: CD45RA+ positively selected. The source is a man younger than 30 in good health. Some clones in this sample may be carry-over from other donors' samples. As DNA, the CDR3 is TGTGCCAGCAGCTTGAGTGGGAGTACCGATACGCAGTATTTT. It yields the protein CASSLSGSTDTQYF.